A selection of T cell receptor beta chains follows, all from one sample in a study of a mutant IDH1 vaccine in newly diagnosed glioma. Assay: immunoSEQ multiplex PCR; the TCRdb copy retains only in-frame clones and omits some. Here the sample spans tens of thousands of clones, 83% being singletons. Sequencing was performed on peripheral blood mononuclear cells (PBMCs), taken from a glioma patient treated with radiotherapy, temozolomide or both. Every receptor here comes from a woman younger than 30 with glioma. Some clones in this sample may be carry-over from other donors' samples. Both conserved end residues are part of each CDR3. The D gene is left open where the match is weak. Clone size is not always given. Where it is, it says once, few, many or a class for expanded clones.

J	size	V	D	length	DNA	CDR3
TRBJ1-3	NA	TRBV30	NA	14	TGTGCCTGGAGTGTATTGGTCTCTGGAAACACCATATATTTT	CAWSVLVSGNTIYF
TRBJ1-1	NA	TRBV6-6	NA	11	TGTGCCACCTCTCCGAACACTGAAGCTTTCTTT	CATSPNTEAFF
TRBJ1-1	NA	TRBV7-2	TRBD1	15	TGTGCCAGCAGCTGGGACAGGAACATATTTGGTGAAGCTTTCTTT	CASSWDRNIFGEAFF
TRBJ2-3	NA	TRBV10-1	NA	13	TGCGCCAGCAGTGCCGGGGGCACAGATACGCAGTATTTT	CASSAGGTDTQYF
TRBJ1-1	NA	TRBV2	NA	17	TGTGCCAGCAGTGCCTCCCTGGACAGCCCGGGAGGCACTGAAGCTTTCTTT	CASSASLDSPGGTEAFF
TRBJ2-5	NA	TRBV6-5	TRBD2	16	TGTGCCAGCAGTTATCGAGGACTAGCGGGGAAAGAGACCCAGTACTTC	CASSYRGLAGKETQYF
TRBJ2-6	NA	TRBV5-1	NA	13	TGCGCCAGCAGCGCCGAGGGGGCCAACGTCCTGACTTTC	CASSAEGANVLTF
TRBJ1-2	NA	TRBV19	NA	13	TGTGCCACAGTTCCGGGACCGGGGTATGGCTACACCTTC	CATVPGPGYGYTF
TRBJ2-1	NA	TRBV6-6	NA	15	TGTGCCAGCAGTTACTCGACGGCCGGTGGCAATGAGCAGTTCTTC	CASSYSTAGGNEQFF
TRBJ2-5	NA	TRBV7-9	TRBD2	17	TGTGCCAGCAGCTTAGCGCACAGCGGGGGGTACCAAGAGACCCAGTACTTC	CASSLAHSGGYQETQYF
TRBJ2-7	NA	TRBV6-1	TRBD2	20	TGTGCCAGCAGTGAAATTTTTAAGGGGGCTAGCGGGGGGGCTTCTTACGAGCAGTACTTC	CASSEIFKGASGGASYEQYF
TRBJ2-7	NA	TRBV4-2	TRBD2	14	TGTGCCAGCAGCCAAGAGCTAGCGGGAGCCGAGCAGTACTTC	CASSQELAGAEQYF
TRBJ2-7	NA	TRBV27	TRBD1	13	TGTGCCAGCAGTCTCAGGGGGCGATACGAGCAGTACTTC	CASSLRGRYEQYF
TRBJ2-3	NA	TRBV25-1	NA	13	TGTGCCAGCAGTGAGTGGGGCACAGATACGCAGTATTTT	CASSEWGTDTQYF
TRBJ1-1	NA	TRBV25-1	NA	15	TGTGCCAGCAGTGAACTCGGAACAGCTAACACTGAAGCTTTCTTT	CASSELGTANTEAFF
TRBJ1-1	NA	TRBV11-3	NA	16	TGTGCCAGCAGCTCTTCCCCCGTGGTTTCGAACACTGAAGCTTTCTTT	CASSSSPVVSNTEAFF
TRBJ2-1	once	TRBV6-4	NA	14	TGTGCCAGCAGTGATCAGGGGTTAGGCAATGAGCAGTTCTTC	CASSDQGLGNEQFF
TRBJ1-5	NA	TRBV13	NA	17	TGTGCCAGCAGCTTAAGCAGTCGGGAGGGAAGCAATCAGCCCCAGCATTTT	CASSLSSREGSNQPQHF
TRBJ2-7	NA	TRBV30	TRBD1	14	TGTGCCTGGGTGCCCGGACAGGGGATGTACGAGCAGTACTTC	CAWVPGQGMYEQYF
TRBJ1-4	NA	TRBV5-4	TRBD1	15	TGTGCCAGCAGCTTGGGGGACAGGGGAAATGAAAAACTGTTTTTT	CASSLGDRGNEKLFF
TRBJ1-1	few	TRBV29-1	NA	13	TGCAGCGTGGGGATGACATTGAACACTGAAGCTTTCTTT	CSVGMTLNTEAFF
TRBJ2-5	once	TRBV7-9	NA	12	TGTGCCAGCAGCTTAATAGGAGAGACCCAGTACTTC	CASSLIGETQYF
TRBJ1-1	NA	TRBV19	NA	14	TGTGCCAGTAGTATAAAAGTAGGAAGTACTGAAGCTTTCTTT	CASSIKVGSTEAFF
TRBJ1-1	few	TRBV7-9	NA	14	TGTGCCAGCAGCTTAAGGGGATGGAACACTGAAGCTTTCTTT	CASSLRGWNTEAFF
TRBJ2-5	NA	TRBV4-2	NA	16	TGTGCCAGCAGCCAAGATCTAGAGGGCGCCCGTAAAGCCCAGTACTTC	CASSQDLEGARKAQYF
TRBJ2-2	once	TRBV19	NA	12	TGTGCCAGTAGTAGGGCTAGCGGGGAGCTGTTTTTT	CASSRASGELFF
TRBJ1-3	NA	TRBV19	NA	16	TGTGCCAGTAGAGCCCCAGGGCAGGGGAGTGGAAACACCATATATTTT	CASRAPGQGSGNTIYF
TRBJ2-5	NA	TRBV2	TRBD2	13	TGTGCCAGCACTGCGGGGGGGGGAGAGACCCAGTACTTC	CASTAGGGETQYF
TRBJ2-7	NA	TRBV5-1	NA	15	TGCGCCAGCAGCTTGGGACAGGTAAACTTCTACGAGCAGTACTTC	CASSLGQVNFYEQYF
TRBJ1-5	NA	TRBV6-1	TRBD1	15	TGTGCCAGCATTCAGACAGGGGGTTTCTACCAGCCCCAGCATTTT	CASIQTGGFYQPQHF
TRBJ1-1	few	TRBV27	NA	14	TGTGCCAGCAGCGCTGGAGGGGAGAACACTGAAGCTTTCTTT	CASSAGGENTEAFF
TRBJ2-5	NA	TRBV4-1	NA	14	TGCGCCAGCAGCCCGCCCTACAGGGCCAGGACCCAGTACTTC	CASSPPYRARTQYF
TRBJ2-2	NA	TRBV14	NA	14	TGTGCCAGCAGCCGTGACTCGAACACCGGGGAGCTGTTTTTT	CASSRDSNTGELFF
TRBJ1-1	few	TRBV21-1	NA	15	TGTGCCAGCAGCAAGATGAGGCTCCCGAACACTGAAGCTTTCTTT	CASSKMRLPNTEAFF
TRBJ1-1	once	TRBV7-9	NA	13	TGTGCCAGCAGATTAGATTCCGGGAGTGAAGCTTTCTTT	CASRLDSGSEAFF
TRBJ1-5	NA	TRBV19	NA	13	TGTGCCAGTAGTATAGGGGGCACCCAGCCCCAGCATTTT	CASSIGGTQPQHF
TRBJ2-3	NA	TRBV7-2	NA	13	TGTGCCAGCAGCTTAGGGGTCGCAGATACGCAGTATTTT	CASSLGVADTQYF
TRBJ2-2	NA	TRBV19	TRBD2	16	TGTGCCAGTAGTCCCGGGACTAGCAAGAACACCGGGGAGCTGTTTTTT	CASSPGTSKNTGELFF
TRBJ2-4	NA	TRBV25-1	NA	16	TGTGCCAGCAGCCAACAGGGTACCCTAGCCAAAAACATTCAGTACTTC	CASSQQGTLAKNIQYF
TRBJ2-7	NA	TRBV6-1	NA	15	TGTGCCAGCAGCCAGGCGGGCGGTAGCTCCTACGAGCAGTACTTC	CASSQAGGSSYEQYF
TRBJ1-1	NA	TRBV4-1	NA	14	TGCGCCAGCAGCCAAGATCGTTGGAACACTGAAGCTTTCTTT	CASSQDRWNTEAFF
TRBJ2-2	once	TRBV6-5	NA	16	TGTGCCAGCAGTTATTCAGAGGGCCGGGGCACCGGGGAGCTGTTTTTT	CASSYSEGRGTGELFF
TRBJ1-4	NA	TRBV14	TRBD1	19	TGTGCCAGCAGCCAAGGGGCCCGGGACAGGGTCTACGCTAATGAAAAACTGTTTTTT	CASSQGARDRVYANEKLFF
TRBJ1-4	NA	TRBV9	NA	11	TGTGCCAGCAGTTCACAGGGAAGACTGTTTTTT	CASSSQGRLFF
TRBJ2-5	NA	TRBV10-3	NA	12	TGTGCCATCAGGGACAGTGGGGAGACCCAGTACTTC	CAIRDSGETQYF
TRBJ1-2	NA	TRBV7-9	NA	16	TGTGCCAGCAGCTTATTAATGGGAAACAGTAACTATGGCTACACCTTC	CASSLLMGNSNYGYTF